This TCR beta chain was observed in a study of T cells in Graves' hyperthyroidism and ophthalmopathy. Across the study: Peripheral blood was drawn at first diagnosis, prior to all treatment.

Study conclusions and caveats: Ophthalmopathy prediction by the model preceded onset by a median 6.5 months.

Regions amplified from RNA transcripts were the TCR beta CDR3 regions. During a first-round RT-PCR of the TCR CDR3, the HTBI primer set was used. One entry per CDR3 protein results from TCRdb running MiXCR on the multiplex PCR reads. The table includes just under 750,000 distinct CDR3 sequences, over 35% detected once. V lost 5 bases, J lost 1 base, and 14 bases lay in between. The CDR3 sequence is 16 residues long. The V gene's germline CDR1 is SGHVS and CDR2 FNYEAQ. Patients counted as stable if ophthalmopathy did not develop within 18 months. Patients aged 18 to 65 had newly diagnosed hyperthyroidism of under 2 months' duration. Worth noting for this clonotype: As yet, its antigen is unknown.

The specimen sequenced was blood. The chain couples TRBV7-6 to TRBJ2-2; D gene uncertain. This clonotype originated in a woman aged 40 to 55 with Graves' hyperthyroidism. CDR3 in amino acids: CASSPRRFLNTGELFF. The CDR3 nucleotides read TGTGCCAGCAGCCCTCGACGGTTTTTGAACACCGGGGAGCTGTTTTTT.